The 12 T cell receptor beta chains given below trace back to one sample, sequenced in a study of tissue T cells after allogeneic stem cell transplantation. TCRdb's copy holds only in-frame clones and misses some; the assay was immunoSEQ multiplex PCR. The table includes fewer than 500 clones, more than 50% detected once. Sequenced: gut tissue. Source of these receptors: a female BALB/c mouse in good health. The strain's MHC haplotype is H2-d.

Note on this clone: The genes and germline here are from mouse. The read comes to an end 1 residue before the CDR3 does, leaving the germline J gene to fill in the end. The chain has TRBV31 and TRBJ1-6, with 9 nucleotides matching TRBD1. TRBJ1-6 is an ORF for which the function is uncertain. The CDR3 is 14 residues long. V shed 3 bases and J 7 bases; nucleotides not matched to a gene: 4. From germline, CDR1 is GKSSPN and CDR2 SITVG. The CDR3 reads CAWSPDRGNSPLYF. The DNA read from the CDR3 is TGTGCCTGGAGCCCGGACAGGGGAAATTCGCCCCTCTAC.

Only one count was recorded for this clone. Each gene name is a mouse one. With the read ending 1 residue before the CDR3 end, the germline J gene is used to fill in that end. J is TRBJ2-3 and V is TRBV13-3, with 11 bases identical to TRBD2. The CDR3 is 14 residues long. Germline V gene sequence: CDR1 NNHDY, CDR2 SYVADS. V was clipped by 5 bases and J by 1 base; unmatched bases: 0. The CDR3: CASRGLGGAETLYF. Partial CDR3 DNA: TGTGCCAGCAGGGGACTGGGGGGTGCAGAAACGCTGTAT.

A remark on this clone: Genes and germline come from the mouse. The CDR3 end is not reached by the read, which stops 1 residue before it; the germline J gene fills it in. The chain combines TRBV5 with TRBJ2-5; 11 bases match TRBD2. Per the germline V gene, CDR1 is LGHNA and CDR2 is YNLKQL (reference sequence). This CDR3 spans 16 amino acids. After removal of 0 bases from V and 6 bases from J, the junction contained 5 bases not matched to a gene. The part of the CDR3 DNA that was read is TGTGCCAGCAGCCAAGATGGGACTGGGGGCGGTGACACCCAGTAC. Translation: CASSQDGTGGGDTQY. The CDR3 in full is CASSQDGTGGGDTQYF.

As for this clone: Genes and germline are mouse. The CDR3 extends 1 residue past the end of the read, so its final part is completed from the germline J gene. The genes are TRBV13-3 and TRBJ2-1; D is undetermined. This CDR3 comprises 14 residues. Germline V lookup: CDR1 NNHDY, CDR2 SYVADS. Trimming removed 0 bases at V and 1 base at J, with 5 bases between. Here the CDR3 reads CASSDDKNYAEQFF. Incomplete CDR3 DNA: TGTGCCAGCAGTGATGACAAAAACTATGCTGAGCAGTTC.

A note on this clone: Gene names and germline refer to mouse. The CDR3 is cut off 1 residue early in the read; its end comes from the germline J gene. This chain links TRBV29 with TRBJ1-1; D is ambiguous. The CDR3 spans 11 residues. Germline V gives CDR1 MSHET, CDR2 SYDVDS. CDR3 region: CAAGANTEVFF. The CDR3 DNA, read in part, is TGTGCGGCCGGGGCAAACACAGAAGTCTTC.

About this clone: The gene names given are mouse names. The read comes to an end 1 residue before the CDR3 does, leaving the germline J gene to fill in the end. The V gene is TRBV13-1, the J gene TRBJ1-3; 10 nucleotides align to TRBD1. Trimming at V came to 3 bases and at J to 4 bases, leaving 4 bases not matched to a gene. The germline CDR1 and CDR2 sequences are NSHNY and SYGAGN. The CDR3 consists of 15 residues. The sequenced CDR3 bases are TGTGCCAGCAGTGCCGGGACAGGGGTGGGAAATACGCTCTAT. Residues: CASSAGTGVGNTLY. The complete CDR3 sequence is CASSAGTGVGNTLYF.

This clone was seen only once. Genes here carry mouse names. The CDR3 end lies 1 residue beyond the end of the read and is filled in from the germline J gene. The chain employs TRBV13-2 and TRBJ2-4, with 8 bases fitting TRBD1. CDR1 is NNHNN, CDR2 SYGAGS, per germline (reference sequence). This CDR3 is 15 amino acids long. The trim removed 1 base at V and 0 bases at J, leaving 1 base unmatched. CDR3 in amino acids: CASGDQGASQNTLYF. The covered CDR3 bases are TGTGCCAGCGGTGATCAGGGGGCGAGTCAAAACACCTTGTAC.

Turning to this clone: The genes are named according to mouse. The CDR3 is cut off 1 residue early in the read; its end comes from the germline J gene. This sequence joins TRBV19 and TRBJ1-6; tentatively, D is TRBD1 (6 bases). TRBJ1-6 belongs to the ORF category, with a function that is uncertain. V was cut by 0 bases and J by 4 bases, with 8 bases left in between. Germline V lookup: CDR1 FNHDT, CDR2 SITEND (reference sequence). CDR3 size: 15 residues. CDR3 DNA, as far as it was read: TGTGCCAGCAGTATAGCGGGACAATATAATTCGCCCCTCTAC. Protein product: CASSIAGQYNSPLY. In full, the CDR3 reads CASSIAGQYNSPLYF.

The sample holds a few counts of this clone. The gene symbols are mouse symbols. The read falls 1 residue short of the CDR3 end, and the missing part is taken from the germline J gene. The V and J genes are TRBV13-1 and TRBJ2-4; D possibly corresponds to TRBD1 (5 bases). The V and J ends lost 2 bases and 8 bases respectively, with 12 bases between them. The germline V gene has CDR1 NSHNY and CDR2 SYGAGN. The CDR3 runs 13 residues. The CDR3 bases that were read are TGTGCCAGCAGTGAGGGCAGGGAGGGCACCTTGTAC. Encoded protein: CASSEGREGTLY. The full CDR3 protein is CASSEGREGTLYF.

With respect to this clone: Genes and germline come from the mouse. The read is 1 residue too short to cover the CDR3 end, so that end is filled in from the germline J gene. This chain uses TRBV13-2 with TRBJ2-1; tentatively, D is TRBD1 (6 bases). Germline CDR1 reads NNHNN; CDR2 reads SYGAGS (reference sequence). Trimming removed 3 bases at V and 2 bases at J, with 6 bases between. CDR3 length: 13 residues. CDR3 loop: CASGGTDYAEQFF. The sequenced CDR3 bases are TGTGCCAGCGGTGGGACAGACTATGCTGAGCAGTTC.

In regard to this clone: The gene names given are mouse names. The DNA ends 1 residue before the CDR3 does, and the rest of the CDR3 is filled in from the germline J gene. The rearrangement joins TRBV29 to TRBJ2-4; the D is unclear. From germline, CDR1 is MSHET and CDR2 SYDVDS. This CDR3 region has 13 residues. V lost 3 bases and J lost 0, with 4 bases in between. The CDR3 loop reads CASSFESQNTLYF. CDR3 DNA, as far as it was read: TGTGCTAGCAGTTTTGAGAGTCAAAACACCTTGTAC.

Notes on this clone: Germline and genes: mouse. The read halts 1 residue ahead of the CDR3 end, with the missing end drawn from the germline J gene. The gene calls are TRBV31 and TRBJ2-7; 11 bases line up with TRBD2. The CDR3 totals 15 residues. Germline trimming cut 0 bases from V and 0 bases from J; bases unmatched to any gene: 1. From germline, CDR1 is GKSSPN and CDR2 SITVG. The CDR3 region is CAWSLGLGGSYEQYF. The CDR3 DNA, read in part, is TGTGCCTGGAGTCTAGGACTGGGGGGCTCCTATGAACAGTAC.